This T cell receptor beta chain was sequenced in a study of cytomegalovirus exposure and HLA in healthy donors. This clone was found once. Primers included in the PCR were 60 Vbeta and 13 Jbeta primers. Libraries were prepared by immunoSEQ multiplex PCR; TCRdb keeps only in-frame clonotypes and omits some of them. This table has 120,000 to 150,000 clones, approximately 82% appearing once. V was shortened by 4 bases and J by 3 bases, with 4 bases between the two germline ends. The germline V gene encodes CDR1 SNHLY and CDR2 FYNNEI. CDR3 length: 11 amino acids. The origin of this receptor is a man between 18 and 35 years old in good health and CMV-seropositive. This sequence joins TRBV2 and TRBJ2-7; no clear D. Sequencing was performed on PBMCs. The CDR3 DNA follows: TGTGCCAGCAGTGGAGACTACGAGCAGTACTTC. Translation: CASSGDYEQYF.